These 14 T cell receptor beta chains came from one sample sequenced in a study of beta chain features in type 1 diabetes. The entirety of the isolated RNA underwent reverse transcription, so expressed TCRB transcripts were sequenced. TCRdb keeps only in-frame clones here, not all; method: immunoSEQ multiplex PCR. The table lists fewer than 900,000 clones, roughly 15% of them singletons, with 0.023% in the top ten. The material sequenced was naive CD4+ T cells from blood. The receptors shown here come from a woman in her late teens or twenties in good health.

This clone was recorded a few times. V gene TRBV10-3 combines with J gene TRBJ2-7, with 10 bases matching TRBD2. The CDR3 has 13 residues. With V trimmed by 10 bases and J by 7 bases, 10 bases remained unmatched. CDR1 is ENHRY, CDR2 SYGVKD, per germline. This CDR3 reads CATVGLAGAEQYF. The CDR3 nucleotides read TGTGCCACCGTCGGCCTAGCGGGAGCTGAGCAGTACTTC.

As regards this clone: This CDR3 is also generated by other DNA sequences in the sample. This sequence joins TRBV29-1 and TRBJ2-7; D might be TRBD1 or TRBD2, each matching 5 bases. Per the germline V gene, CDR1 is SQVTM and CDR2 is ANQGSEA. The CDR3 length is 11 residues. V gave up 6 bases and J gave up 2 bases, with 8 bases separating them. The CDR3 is CSVGTTYEQYF. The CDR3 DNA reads TGCAGCGTGGGGACCACCTACGAGCAGTACTTC.

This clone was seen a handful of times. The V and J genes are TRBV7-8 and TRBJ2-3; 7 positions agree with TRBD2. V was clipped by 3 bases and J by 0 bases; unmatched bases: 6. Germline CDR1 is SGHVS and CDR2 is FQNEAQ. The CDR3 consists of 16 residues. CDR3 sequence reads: CASSFGAGVSTDTQYF. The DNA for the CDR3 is TGTGCCAGCAGCTTCGGTGCGGGAGTTAGCACAGATACGCAGTATTTT. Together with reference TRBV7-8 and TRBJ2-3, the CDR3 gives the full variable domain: GAGVSQSPRYKVAKRGQDVALRCDPISGHVSLFWYQQALGQGPEFLTYFQNEAQLDKSGLPSDRFFAERPEGSVSTLKIQRTQQEDSAVYLCASSFGAGVSTDTQYFGPGTRLTVL.

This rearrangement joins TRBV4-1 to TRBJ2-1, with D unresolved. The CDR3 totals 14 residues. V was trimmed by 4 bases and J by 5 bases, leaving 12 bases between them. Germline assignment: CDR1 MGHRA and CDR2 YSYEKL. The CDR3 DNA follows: TGCGCCAGCAGCCTCGCCCGGGCCCACAATGAGCAGTTCTTC. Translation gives CASSLARAHNEQFF.

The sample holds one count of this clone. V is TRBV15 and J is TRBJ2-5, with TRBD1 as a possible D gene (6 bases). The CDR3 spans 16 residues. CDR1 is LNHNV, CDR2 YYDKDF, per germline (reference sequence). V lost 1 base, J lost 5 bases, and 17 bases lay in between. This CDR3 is CATSRAPGQGWETQYF. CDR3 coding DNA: TGTGCCACCAGCAGAGCCCCGGGTCAGGGGTGGGAGACCCAGTACTTC.

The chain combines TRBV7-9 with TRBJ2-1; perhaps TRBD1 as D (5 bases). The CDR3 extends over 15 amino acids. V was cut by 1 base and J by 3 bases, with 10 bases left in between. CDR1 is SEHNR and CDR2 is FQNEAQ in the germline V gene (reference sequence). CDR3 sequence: CASSLGRGYYNEQFF. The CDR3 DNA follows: TGTGCCAGCAGCTTAGGTAGGGGATACTACAATGAGCAGTTCTTC. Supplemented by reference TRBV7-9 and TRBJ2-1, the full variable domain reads DTGVSQNPRHKITKRGQNVTFRCDPISEHNRLYWYRQTLGQGPEFLTYFQNEAQLEKSRLLSDRFSAERPKGSFSTLEIQRTEQGDSAMYLCASSLGRGYYNEQFFGPGTRLTVL.

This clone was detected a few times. The CDR3 here is CASSQDWTAGELFF. Written as DNA, the CDR3 is TGCGCCAGCAGCCAAGACTGGACTGCCGGGGAGCTGTTTTTT. V usage is TRBV4-3 and J usage is TRBJ2-2; possibly TRBD2 for D (5 bases). The CDR3 extends over 14 amino acids. V was pared by 0 bases and J by 6 bases, with 8 bases between. Germline CDR1 LGHNA, CDR2 YSLEER.

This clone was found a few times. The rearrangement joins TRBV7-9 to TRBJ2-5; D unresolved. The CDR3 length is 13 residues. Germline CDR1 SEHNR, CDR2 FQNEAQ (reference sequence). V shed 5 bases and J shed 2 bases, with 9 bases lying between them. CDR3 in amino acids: CASSGYRQETQYF. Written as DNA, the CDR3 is TGTGCCAGCAGCGGGTACAGACAAGAGACCCAGTACTTC.

In nucleotides, the CDR3 is TGTGCCAGCAGTTTTTTTGGGTTTACGCGGGAGCAGTACTTC. It yields the protein CASSFFGFTREQYF. This sequence joins TRBV28 and TRBJ2-7; D call uncertain. CDR3 length equals 14 residues. Looked up from germline, CDR1 is MDHEN and CDR2 is SYDVKM. Deletions cut 3 bases from V and 7 bases from J, with 16 bases between. Based on the CDR3 plus reference TRBV28 and TRBJ2-7, the full variable domain is DVKVTQSSRYLVKRTGEKVFLECVQDMDHENMFWYRQDPGLGLRLIYFSYDVKMKEKGDIPEGYSVSREKKERFSLILESASTNQTSMYLCASSFFGFTREQYFGPGTRLTVT.

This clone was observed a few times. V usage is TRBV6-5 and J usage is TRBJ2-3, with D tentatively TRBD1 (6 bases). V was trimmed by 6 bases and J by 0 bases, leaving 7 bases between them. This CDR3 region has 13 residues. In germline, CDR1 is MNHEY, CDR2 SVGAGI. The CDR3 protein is CASRQGSTDTQYF. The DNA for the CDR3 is TGTGCCAGCAGACAGGGTAGCACAGATACGCAGTATTTT.

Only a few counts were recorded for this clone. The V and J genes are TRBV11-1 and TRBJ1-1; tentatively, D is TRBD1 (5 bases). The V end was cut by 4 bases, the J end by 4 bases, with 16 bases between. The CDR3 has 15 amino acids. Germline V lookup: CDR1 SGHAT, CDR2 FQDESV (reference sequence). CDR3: CASSYLLGGITEAFF. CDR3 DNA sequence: TGTGCCAGCAGCTATCTGCTGGGGGGAATCACTGAAGCTTTCTTT.

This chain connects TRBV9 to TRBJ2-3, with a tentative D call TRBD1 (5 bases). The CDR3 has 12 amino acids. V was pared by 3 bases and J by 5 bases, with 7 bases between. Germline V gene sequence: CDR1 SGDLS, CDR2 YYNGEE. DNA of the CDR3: TGTGCCAGCAGCGAGGGGTTAGATACGCAGTATTTT. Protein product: CASSEGLDTQYF.

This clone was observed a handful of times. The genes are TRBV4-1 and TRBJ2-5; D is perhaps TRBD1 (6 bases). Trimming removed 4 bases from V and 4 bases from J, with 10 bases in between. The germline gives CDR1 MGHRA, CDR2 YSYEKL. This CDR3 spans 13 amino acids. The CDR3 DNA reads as TGCGCCAGCAGCCTACAGGGCGGAGAGACCCAGTACTTC. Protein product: CASSLQGGETQYF.

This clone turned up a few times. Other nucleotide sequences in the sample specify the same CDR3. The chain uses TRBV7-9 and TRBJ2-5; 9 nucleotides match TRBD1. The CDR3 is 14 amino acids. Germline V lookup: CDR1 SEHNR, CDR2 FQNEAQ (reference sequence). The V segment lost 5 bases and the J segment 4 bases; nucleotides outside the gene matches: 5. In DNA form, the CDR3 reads TGTGCCAGCAGCCTGGGGACAGGGAGAGAGACCCAGTACTTC. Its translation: CASSLGTGRETQYF.